These T cell receptor beta chains were read from a single sample in a study of cytomegalovirus exposure and HLA in healthy donors. Measured with immunoSEQ multiplex PCR; TCRdb has only the in-frame clones, and not every one. The profile covers 100,000 to 150,000 clones, with 75% to 90% appearing a single time and about 8.1% taken by the ten largest. The sequenced sample consisted of PBMCs. Every receptor here comes from a woman aged 50 to 60 in good health and CMV-seropositive. CDR3s include the opening cysteine and the closing phenylalanine or tryptophan. The D gene is left open where the match is weak. Some rows mark clone size as missing; the rest say once, few, many or name a class of expanded clone.

d_call j_call v_call clone_size cdr3_aa cdr3_nt
. TRBJ1-2 TRBV2 . CASSETVEAMFYGYTF TGTGCCAGCAGTGAAACGGTGGAGGCTATGTTCTATGGCTACACCTTC
. TRBJ1-4 TRBV30 . CAWSLQGKDEKLFF TGTGCCTGGAGTCTACAGGGAAAGGATGAAAAACTGTTTTTT
TRBD1 TRBJ2-2 TRBV6-1 . CASSRGSNTGELFF TGTGCCAGCAGCAGGGGGTCGAACACCGGGGAGCTGTTTTTT
. TRBJ2-6 TRBV29-1 . CSVLSRSGANVLTF TGCAGCGTTTTGAGTCGGTCTGGGGCCAACGTCCTGACTTTC
TRBD1 TRBJ1-1 TRBV27 . CASSSTHRGRSTEAFF TGTGCCAGCAGTTCGACTCACAGGGGGCGAAGCACTGAAGCTTTCTTT
. TRBJ1-1 TRBV9 once CASSVGSGGLEAFF TGTGCCAGCAGCGTGGGCTCGGGGGGGCTTGAAGCTTTCTTT
TRBD1 TRBJ1-5 TRBV28 few CASSTRQGRNQPQHF TGTGCCAGCAGTACGAGACAGGGGCGGAATCAGCCCCAGCATTTT
. TRBJ2-3 TRBV13 . CASSPNRATDTQYF TGTGCCAGCAGCCCGAACAGGGCCACAGATACGCAGTATTTT
. TRBJ2-1 TRBV5-4 . CASSLGQRNEQFF TGTGCCAGCAGCTTGGGTCAGCGCAATGAGCAGTTCTTC
TRBD2 TRBJ2-7 TRBV7-8 . CASSLRTSGTYEQYF TGTGCCAGCAGCCTCCGGACTAGCGGAACCTACGAGCAGTACTTC
TRBD2 TRBJ2-3 TRBV7-8 . CASSSYFSGRASDTQYF TGTGCCAGCAGCTCCTACTTTAGCGGGAGGGCTTCAGATACGCAGTATTTT
TRBD2 TRBJ2-5 TRBV5-4 . CASSFIAGGPGLQETQYF TGTGCCAGCAGCTTTATAGCGGGGGGGCCGGGCCTACAAGAGACCCAGTACTTC
. TRBJ1-2 TRBV11-2 . CASSLAGTPSGYTF TGTGCCAGCAGCTTAGCTGGGACACCCAGTGGCTACACCTTC
. TRBJ2-5 TRBV13 . CASSLQGQETQYF TGTGCCAGCAGCTTACAGGGCCAAGAGACCCAGTACTTC
. TRBJ2-3 TRBV21-1 few CASSKGPAGTDTQYF TGTGCCAGCAGCAAAGGCCCAGCGGGCACAGATACGCAGTATTTT
. TRBJ2-7 TRBV7-2 . CASSLVVGVTYEQYF TGTGCCAGCAGCTTAGTAGTGGGAGTTACCTACGAGCAGTACTTC
TRBD1 TRBJ1-3 TRBV5-1 . CASSSGTEGNTIYF TGCGCCAGCAGCTCCGGGACAGAAGGAAACACCATATATTTT
TRBD1 TRBJ1-2 TRBV10-3 . CAIGGTGNYGYTF TGTGCCATCGGGGGGACAGGGAACTATGGCTACACCTTC
TRBD1 TRBJ1-1 TRBV27 . CASSSRGQGTEAFF TGTGCCAGCAGTTCAAGGGGGCAAGGCACTGAAGCTTTCTTT
TRBD2 TRBJ2-5 TRBV7-2 . CASKRGLSETQYF TGTGCCAGTAAGCGGGGCTTAAGCGAGACCCAGTACTTC
. TRBJ2-5 TRBV28 . CASSLSFQETQYF TGTGCCAGCAGTTTAAGCTTCCAAGAGACCCAGTACTTC
. TRBJ2-1 TRBV29-1 . CSVGNQAAYNEQFF TGCAGCGTTGGAAACCAGGCCGCCTACAATGAGCAGTTCTTC
. TRBJ2-2 TRBV9 . CASSVGWRGAGELFF TGTGCCAGCAGCGTAGGGTGGAGAGGAGCCGGGGAGCTGTTTTTT
. TRBJ1-4 TRBV18 . CASSPGTPSTNEKLFF TGTGCCAGCTCACCAGGGACACCCTCAACTAATGAAAAACTGTTTTTT
. TRBJ2-1 TRBV7-3 once CASSFGVVAANNEQFF TGTGCCAGCAGCTTCGGTGTAGTAGCAGCTAACAATGAGCAGTTCTTC
. TRBJ1-5 TRBV2 . CASSVQGIYQPQHF TGTGCCAGCAGCGTACAGGGTATCTATCAGCCCCAGCATTTT